The 29 T cell receptor beta chains in this list originate from one sample, sequenced in a study of T cell repertoires in cytomegalovirus infection. TCRdb reprocessed the reads via MiXCR and lists one record per CDR3 protein. The repertoire holds tens of thousands of distinct CDR3 sequences, with 20% to 25% as singletons. These TCRs' antigens remain unknown. The sample in question was CD8+ T cells from cultured PBMCs, obtained from culture after CMV antigen stimulation. All receptors come from a human donor in good health (CMV status not recorded). Some clones in this sample may be carry-over from other donors' samples.

This clonotype has just a few counts. V gene TRBV5-4 combines with J gene TRBJ2-7; D is unclear. V dropped 0 bases and J dropped 7 bases, with 14 bases sitting between them. The CDR3 contains 14 residues. Germline V gene sequence: CDR1 SGHNT, CDR2 YYREEE (reference sequence). CDR3: CASSLGQSSVEQYF. CDR3 in DNA: TGTGCCAGCAGCTTGGGGCAGAGCTCGGTTGAGCAGTACTTC.

Only a few counts were recorded for this clonotype. The rearrangement joins TRBV29-1 to TRBJ2-3, with a possible D match to TRBD2 (7 bases). This CDR3 region has 14 residues. The V gene lost 4 bases and the J gene lost 6 bases, with 17 bases spanning the gap. The germline V gene encodes CDR1 SQVTM and CDR2 ANQGSEA. CDR3 loop: CSVGGGRVSDTQYF. The DNA of the CDR3 is TGCAGCGTTGGGGGGGGCCGAGTTTCGGATACGCAGTATTTT.

This clonotype was recorded many times. DNA of the CDR3: TGTGCCAGCAGCCGTCAGGGTTTGGGCAATCAGCCCCAGCATTTT. Amino acid sequence: CASSRQGLGNQPQHF. The chain employs TRBV12-3 or TRBV12-4 and TRBJ1-5, with a tentative D call TRBD1 (5 bases). Trimming cost V 6 bases and J 2 bases, with 14 bases left between them. The CDR3 is made up of 15 amino acids.

The gene calls are TRBV7-9 and TRBJ2-3; possibly TRBD1 or TRBD2 for D (5 bases each). Trimming stripped 5 bases from V and 11 bases from J, with 23 bases between. The CDR3 is made up of 15 amino acids. CDR1 and CDR2 from the germline V gene are SEHNR and FQNEAQ (reference sequence). CDR3 in amino acids: CASSPGTDPNGEQYF. CDR3 bases: TGTGCCAGCAGCCCCGGGACGGACCCTAATGGTGAGCAGTATTTT.

The genes are TRBV7-2 and TRBJ2-3; 9 bases are shared with TRBD2. The junction had 13 bases not matched to a gene; V was cut back by 1 base and J by 2 bases. Germline loops: CDR1 SGHTA, CDR2 FQGNSA. The CDR3 is 19 amino acids. CDR3 sequence: CASSLVGLGSGRPTDTQYF. The CDR3 coding sequence is TGTGCCAGCAGCTTAGTAGGGCTGGGTAGCGGGAGACCCACAGATACGCAGTATTTT.

The V call is TRBV7-2, the J call TRBJ2-2; D call uncertain. Germline lookup yields CDR1 SGHTA and CDR2 FQGNSA. There are 11 residues in the CDR3. V was clipped by 7 bases and J by 6 bases, with 6 bases between them. Written as DNA, the CDR3 is TGTGCCAGCACGCTACCCGGGGAGCTGTTTTTT. It codes for CASTLPGELFF.

This clonotype has a handful of counts. The J gene is TRBJ2-1, the V gene TRBV5-8; 15 nucleotides match TRBD2. CDR1 and CDR2 from the germline V gene are SGHTS and YDEGEE. This CDR3 spans 15 amino acids. The V gene end was trimmed by 5 bases and the J gene end by 8 bases; junction bases not matched to a gene: 5. CDR3: CASRRTSGRADEQFF. DNA of the CDR3: TGTGCCAGCAGGAGGACTAGCGGGAGGGCGGATGAGCAGTTCTTC.

This clonotype was counted between two and nine times. The CDR3 bases are TGTGCCAGCAGCCTTGATGACAGGGGTTATTACAATGAGCAGTTCTTC. The encoded protein is CASSLDDRGYYNEQFF. The chain carries TRBV14 and TRBJ2-1, with 8 bases lining up with TRBD1. Germline values: CDR1 SGHDN, CDR2 FVKESK. The CDR3 length is 16 residues. After removal of 4 bases from V and 4 bases from J, the junction contained 9 bases not matched to a gene.

The chain employs TRBV7-2 and TRBJ2-7; D is unclear. V lost 5 bases, J lost 7 bases, and 15 bases lay in between. The CDR3 is made up of 13 amino acids. Germline-derived CDR1 and CDR2 are SGHTA and FQGNSA. The CDR3 sequence is CTSSPYGRLEQYF. CDR3 DNA sequence: TGTACCAGCAGCCCCTACGGTAGATTGGAGCAGTACTTC.

This clonotype has more than one count but fewer than ten. The rearrangement joins TRBV12-3 or TRBV12-4 to TRBJ2-7; 11 bases align to TRBD1. V lost 5 bases, J lost 3 bases, and 6 bases stayed unmatched. CDR3 size: 15 residues. This chain's CDR3 is CASSAPGTGGYEQYF. CDR3 DNA: TGTGCCAGCAGTGCCCCCGGGACAGGGGGCTACGAGCAGTACTTC.

This CDR3 is CASWGRTGNTEAFF. For the CDR3, the DNA is TGTGCCAGCTGGGGGAGGACAGGGAACACTGAAGCTTTCTTT. The V gene is TRBV6-1, the J gene TRBJ1-1, with 7 nucleotides matching TRBD1. The junction had 7 bases not matched to a gene; V was cut back by 8 bases and J by 1 base. In germline, CDR1 is MNHNS, CDR2 SASEGT. There are 14 residues in the CDR3.

Ten or more counts support this clonotype. The genes are TRBV7-9 and TRBJ1-1; D remains unclear. Trimming cost V 4 bases and J 3 bases, with 6 bases left between them. This CDR3 has 12 amino acids. Germline CDR1 is SEHNR and CDR2 is FQNEAQ (reference sequence). CDR3 coding DNA: TGTGCCAGCAGCTCCGGATACACTGAAGCTTTCTTT. Its translation is CASSSGYTEAFF.

A few counts support this clonotype. The rearrangement links TRBV28 to TRBJ2-7, with 13 bases identical to TRBD2. CDR1 is MDHEN, CDR2 SYDVKM, per germline. The CDR3 covers 15 residues. Losses at the gene ends were 5 bases for V and 6 bases for J; bases not matched to a gene: 7. The chain's CDR3 is CASSPGLAGVREQYF. CDR3 bases: TGTGCCAGCAGTCCCGGACTAGCGGGAGTTCGCGAGCAGTACTTC.

The genes are TRBV6-2 or TRBV6-3 and TRBJ2-7; D is tentatively TRBD1 or TRBD2 (5 bases each). The V and J ends lost 6 bases and 12 bases respectively, with 21 bases between them. The CDR3 is 13 residues long. Germline CDR1 and CDR2: MNHEY and SVGEGT. The CDR3 loop reads CASRTGPGRTLYF. The CDR3 nucleotides read TGTGCCAGCAGGACCGGCCCGGGACGGACTCTGTACTTC.

The genes are TRBV11-2 and TRBJ1-5; D is unresolved. The CDR3 length is 15 residues. Trimming stripped 3 bases from V and 5 bases from J, with 14 bases between. From germline, CDR1 is SGHAT and CDR2 FQNNGV. The CDR3 DNA reads as TGTGCCAGCAGCTTCCCAGAGACCTTCGATCAGCCCCAGCATTTT. Its translation is CASSFPETFDQPQHF.

This clonotype was observed a few times. The chain uses TRBV18 and TRBJ2-1, with TRBD2 identical over 12 bases. Looked up from germline, CDR1 is KGHSH and CDR2 is LQKENI. V shed 0 bases, J shed 4 bases, and the junction held 1 base outside the gene matches. There are 16 residues in the CDR3. CDR3 DNA sequence: TGTGCCAGCTCACCACCGACTAGCGGGAGTTACAATGAGCAGTTCTTC. It specifies CASSPPTSGSYNEQFF.

The table lists this clonotype with a few counts. The V and J genes are TRBV2 and TRBJ2-2; maybe TRBD1 (6 bases). This CDR3 region has 15 residues. With 10 bases removed from V and 2 bases from J, the gap between germline ends came to 17 bases. Per the germline V gene, CDR1 is SNHLY and CDR2 is FYNNEI. The CDR3 region is CATRAGALNTGELFF. In nucleotides, the CDR3 is TGTGCCACCCGTGCAGGGGCGCTTAACACCGGGGAGCTGTTTTTT.

The chain recombines TRBV12-3 or TRBV12-4 with TRBJ2-2; 8 bases align to TRBD2. V was clipped by 8 bases and J by 3 bases; unmatched bases: 8. This CDR3 is 15 amino acids long. CDR3 in DNA: TGTGCCAGCCGGGGGGGTCCCGGGGACACCGGGGAGCTGTTTTTT. Translating it yields CASRGGPGDTGELFF.

A word on this clonotype: This may arise from a read error, as a much more abundant clone is one base away. This chain links TRBV6-1 with TRBJ1-6; TRBD1 matches 8 bases. Germline-derived CDR1 and CDR2 are MNHNS and SASEGT. The CDR3 runs to 14 residues. The CDR3 nucleotides read TGTGCCCGCAGCGACCCACCGAAAAGACAGGGGCCATACTTT. It is translated as CARSDPPKRQGPYF.

This clonotype was seen a few times. This rearrangement joins TRBV4-3 to TRBJ2-3, with TRBD1 matching 10 bases. Germline assignment: CDR1 LGHNA and CDR2 YSLEER. The CDR3 has 15 amino acids. V trimming: 1 base; J trimming: 3 bases; junction bases outside the gene matches: 1. The chain's CDR3 is CASSQGDRGTDTQYF. The CDR3 region has the DNA TGCGCCAGCAGCCAAGGGGACAGGGGTACAGATACGCAGTATTTT.

The CDR3 DNA follows: TGTGCCAGCAGCTGGGAAGGCTCCTACAATGAGCAGTTCTTC. It is translated as CASSWEGSYNEQFF. This sequence joins TRBV13 and TRBJ2-1; D not certain. Trimming left V 4 bases short and J 0 bases short, with 7 bases between. The CDR3 is 14 amino acids. Germline loops: CDR1 PRHDT, CDR2 FYEKMQ (reference sequence).

This chain connects TRBV7-6 to TRBJ2-2; TRBD1 aligns across 11 bases. V was pared by 5 bases and J by 4 bases, with 6 bases of the junction left unmatched. Germline V gene sequence: CDR1 SGHVS, CDR2 FNYEAQ. The CDR3 covers 16 residues. The CDR3 is CASSATGTGGTGELFF. In nucleotides, the CDR3 is TGTGCCAGCAGCGCTACCGGGACAGGGGGCACCGGGGAGCTGTTTTTT.

This chain uses TRBV14 with TRBJ1-2; no clear D gene. The germline V gene has CDR1 SGHDN and CDR2 FVKESK. With 0 bases removed from V and 8 bases from J, the gap between germline ends came to 10 bases. CDR3 size: 13 residues. Here the CDR3 reads CASSQEGQVGYTF. The CDR3 DNA sequence: TGTGCCAGCAGCCAAGAAGGCCAGGTGGGCTACACCTTC.

This clonotype was seen at least ten times. This rearrangement joins TRBV4-3 to TRBJ2-1, with D perhaps TRBD1 (6 bases). Germline V gives CDR1 LGHNA, CDR2 YSLEER. Trimming pared 6 bases from V and 5 bases from J, leaving 17 bases between. This CDR3 is 15 amino acids long. CDR3 nucleotide sequence: TGCGCCAGCAGACCACGGGACACGAGCCACAATGAGCAGTTCTTC. Protein: CASRPRDTSHNEQFF.

The table lists this clonotype with a few counts. The rearrangement links TRBV12-3 or TRBV12-4 to TRBJ2-7, with 9 bases that match TRBD2. This CDR3 has 15 amino acids. Losses at the gene ends were 6 bases for V and 5 bases for J; bases not matched to a gene: 11. The CDR3 loop reads CASSTSGREGDEQYF. DNA for the CDR3: TGTGCCAGCAGCACCTCTGGGCGGGAGGGGGACGAGCAGTACTTC.

This clonotype has just a few counts. The rearrangement joins TRBV2 to TRBJ2-7; D unclear. V shed 0 bases and J shed 10 bases, with 16 bases lying between them. This CDR3 has 14 residues. Germline assignment: CDR1 SNHLY and CDR2 FYNNEI. In DNA form, the CDR3 reads TGTGCCAGCAGTGAAGCCCCAATTCACTTGGAACAGTACTTC. The encoded protein is CASSEAPIHLEQYF.

This clonotype has just a few counts. V gene TRBV7-2 combines with J gene TRBJ1-4; D is possibly TRBD1 (5 bases). Trimming pared 5 bases from V and 5 bases from J, leaving 21 bases between. Germline loops: CDR1 SGHTA, CDR2 FQGNSA. The CDR3 contains 17 residues. The CDR3 protein is CASSRLSLGGSNEKLFF. The CDR3 DNA follows: TGTGCCAGCAGCCGTTTGAGCCTCGGGGGATCCAATGAAAAACTGTTTTTT.

This clonotype was seen repeatedly, ten times or more. V gene TRBV6-2 or TRBV6-3 combines with J gene TRBJ2-3, with D perhaps TRBD1 (5 bases). CDR1 and CDR2 from the germline V gene are MNHEY and SVGEGT. CDR3 length: 13 residues. V shed 0 bases and J shed 4 bases, with 5 bases lying between them. The CDR3 loop is CASSYSGADTQYF. CDR3 DNA: TGTGCCAGCAGTTACTCAGGGGCAGATACGCAGTATTTT.

In its sample, this clonotype was seen a few times. DNA for the CDR3: TGTGCCAGCAGTTTCAGTGCTGGGGAGCTGTTTTTT. This translates into CASSFSAGELFF. The J gene is TRBJ2-2, the V gene TRBV12-3 or TRBV12-4, with D unresolved. Trimming took 3 bases from V and 8 from J, leaving 7 bases between them. The CDR3 is 12 amino acids.